The clone carrying this T cell receptor beta chain was recorded only once. V lost 7 bases, J lost 7 bases, and 11 bases lay in between. Germline V gene sequence: CDR1 LNHDA, CDR2 SQIVND (reference sequence). The CDR3 runs 12 residues. The sample is drawn from a study of blood T cell repertoires in COVID-19. Study-level background: Acute-phase and convalescent COVID-19 samples originated in the United States, Italy and Spain.

As processed by the authors: Counts of nucleated cells, estimated from reference gene primer amplification, were obtained. The table came from immunoSEQ multiplex PCR; TCRdb's copy has only in-frame clones and leaves some out. That table supplies the V and J calls and clone size; D and trimming were determined from the DNA. The data contain tens of thousands of clones, 88% of them singletons. The sequencing sample was made of peripheral blood. The gene calls are TRBV19 and TRBJ1-3; no firm D call. This clonotype originated in a human donor in a cohort sampled during active COVID-19. CDR3: CASMETGNTIYF. The CDR3 region has the DNA TGTGCCAGTATGGAAACCGGGAACACCATATATTTT.